These T cell receptor beta chains were read from a single sample in a study of identical twins. TCRdb called the 5' RACE reads again in MiXCR, with one record for every CDR3 protein. The sample shows around 650,000 distinct CDR3 sequences, about 7.1% of them seen only once. The data were also submitted as part of a second study, on yellow fever vaccine responses in identical twins.

Sequencing was done on a sample of PBMCs. Every receptor here comes from a woman aged 18-35 years in good health. The CDR3 runs from the conserved cysteine through the conserved F or W. The D gene is left open where the match is weak. Expanded clones are given a class, and other clones once, few, many or no size at all.

abundance: NA
v_gene: TRBV4-1
j_gene: TRBJ1-5
d_gene: NA
CDR3nt: TGCGCCAGCAGCCAAGATTTTGGAGCAGGTGCCAATCAGCCCCAGCATTTT
CDR3aa: CASSQDFGAGANQPQHF

abundance: few
v_gene: TRBV20-1
j_gene: TRBJ2-2
d_gene: NA
CDR3nt: TGCAGTGCTAGGGGTCGGGGTGGCACCGGGGAGCTGTTTTTT
CDR3aa: CSARGRGGTGELFF

abundance: few
v_gene: TRBV11-1
j_gene: TRBJ2-1
d_gene: NA
CDR3nt: TGTGCCAGCATCGGGACCTCCAGAAAGACGGGGAGCATCGATGAGCAGTTCTTC
CDR3aa: CASIGTSRKTGSIDEQFF

abundance: NA
v_gene: TRBV5-6
j_gene: TRBJ2-2
d_gene: TRBD1
CDR3nt: TGTGCCAGCAGCTCGACAGGGGGAGCTACCGGGGAGCTGTTTTTT
CDR3aa: CASSSTGGATGELFF

abundance: NA
v_gene: TRBV5-1
j_gene: TRBJ2-7
d_gene: NA
CDR3nt: TGCGCCAGCAGCTCTCTCAGCGGTTCCTACGAGCAGTACTTC
CDR3aa: CASSSLSGSYEQYF

abundance: NA
v_gene: TRBV29-1
j_gene: TRBJ2-7
d_gene: TRBD2
CDR3nt: TGCAGCGTACCCGGACTAGCGGGAGACGAGCAGTACTTC
CDR3aa: CSVPGLAGDEQYF

abundance: few
v_gene: TRBV5-1
j_gene: TRBJ2-1
d_gene: TRBD2
CDR3nt: TGCGCCAGCAGAACAAGCGGGAGGGCAACCAATGAGCAGTTCTTC
CDR3aa: CASRTSGRATNEQFF

abundance: few
v_gene: TRBV21-1
j_gene: TRBJ2-1
d_gene: NA
CDR3nt: TGTGCCAGCAGCACCCCCTTTGGCGCGGGGGTCCAGGGCGATGAGCAGTTCTTC
CDR3aa: CASSTPFGAGVQGDEQFF

abundance: NA
v_gene: TRBV12-5
j_gene: TRBJ1-1
d_gene: NA
CDR3nt: TGTGCTAGTGGTTCAGGGAGCGGAACTGAAGCTTTCTTT
CDR3aa: CASGSGSGTEAFF

abundance: few
v_gene: TRBV12-3/TRBV12-4
j_gene: TRBJ2-2
d_gene: NA
CDR3nt: TGTGCCAGCAGGACATATGCGAACACCGGGGAGCTGTTTTTT
CDR3aa: CASRTYANTGELFF

abundance: few
v_gene: TRBV11-2
j_gene: TRBJ1-1
d_gene: NA
CDR3nt: TGTGCCAGCAGCTTAGATTATGGCAGATTGAACACTGAAGCTTTCTTT
CDR3aa: CASSLDYGRLNTEAFF

abundance: many
v_gene: TRBV5-1
j_gene: TRBJ1-4
d_gene: NA
CDR3nt: TGCGCCAGCAGCCCGGCGACAGGCCATAATGAAAAACTGTTTTTT
CDR3aa: CASSPATGHNEKLFF

abundance: many
v_gene: TRBV6-1
j_gene: TRBJ1-5
d_gene: TRBD1
CDR3nt: TGTGCCAGCAGTGCTGGACAGGGGAGCAATCAGCCCCAGCATTTT
CDR3aa: CASSAGQGSNQPQHF

abundance: many
v_gene: TRBV5-1
j_gene: TRBJ2-7
d_gene: TRBD2
CDR3nt: TGCGCCAGCAGCTTGACGTCTAGCGGGACCTACGAGCAGTACTTC
CDR3aa: CASSLTSSGTYEQYF

abundance: NA
v_gene: TRBV12-3/TRBV12-4
j_gene: TRBJ1-2
d_gene: NA
CDR3nt: TGTGCCAGCGGGACCTCGGGCGCGAACTATGGCTACACCTTC
CDR3aa: CASGTSGANYGYTF

abundance: many
v_gene: TRBV4-1
j_gene: TRBJ1-1
d_gene: NA
CDR3nt: TGCGCCAGCAGCCAAGGTCCCGGGGCGGCTGAAGCTTTCTTT
CDR3aa: CASSQGPGAAEAFF

abundance: NA
v_gene: TRBV5-1
j_gene: TRBJ2-1
d_gene: TRBD1
CDR3nt: TGCGCCAGCAGCTTGGACCACCTGGCAGGGGGTGGGAATGAGCAGTTCTTC
CDR3aa: CASSLDHLAGGGNEQFF

abundance: few
v_gene: TRBV29-1
j_gene: TRBJ2-1
d_gene: NA
CDR3nt: TGCAGCGTTGACCCCCGGGGTGGTGCAGGACCCAATGAGCAGTTCTTC
CDR3aa: CSVDPRGGAGPNEQFF

abundance: few
v_gene: TRBV20-1
j_gene: TRBJ2-3
d_gene: NA
CDR3nt: TGCAGTGCTAGCCAGGACCTGGCAGATACGCAGTATTTT
CDR3aa: CSASQDLADTQYF

abundance: many
v_gene: TRBV5-6
j_gene: TRBJ2-3
d_gene: TRBD2
CDR3nt: TGTGCCAGCAGCCGTCGTCTAGCGGGCACAGATACGCAGTATTTT
CDR3aa: CASSRRLAGTDTQYF

abundance: NA
v_gene: TRBV2
j_gene: TRBJ1-1
d_gene: NA
CDR3nt: TGTGCCAACCCTCCCGGGCCGATGAACACTGAAGCTTTCTTT
CDR3aa: CANPPGPMNTEAFF

abundance: many
v_gene: TRBV3-1
j_gene: TRBJ2-3
d_gene: NA
CDR3nt: TGTGCCAGCAGCCCCACAGGAGCGGGTGTAGATACGCAGTATTTT
CDR3aa: CASSPTGAGVDTQYF

abundance: NA
v_gene: TRBV2
j_gene: TRBJ2-4
d_gene: TRBD1
CDR3nt: TGTGCCAGCATTGCGCGAAGGGGGCTAGCCAAAAACATTCAGTACTTC
CDR3aa: CASIARRGLAKNIQYF

abundance: many
v_gene: TRBV11-2
j_gene: TRBJ2-1
d_gene: NA
CDR3nt: TGTGCCAGCAGCCCACGACAGACTCCCAGCTCCTACAATGAGCAGTTCTTC
CDR3aa: CASSPRQTPSSYNEQFF

abundance: few
v_gene: TRBV28
j_gene: TRBJ2-5
d_gene: TRBD2
CDR3nt: TGTGCCAGCAGTTTCCCGACTAGCGGGCGGGAGACCCAGTACTTC
CDR3aa: CASSFPTSGRETQYF

abundance: NA
v_gene: TRBV5-4
j_gene: TRBJ2-3
d_gene: NA
CDR3nt: TGTGCCAGCAGCTTGAGGCAGAGAAGCACAGATACGCAGTATTTT
CDR3aa: CASSLRQRSTDTQYF

abundance: few
v_gene: TRBV6-5
j_gene: TRBJ2-3
d_gene: TRBD1
CDR3nt: TGTGCCAGCAGTTACCGGGACAGGAGTAGCACAGATACGCAGTATTTT
CDR3aa: CASSYRDRSSTDTQYF

abundance: few
v_gene: TRBV5-1
j_gene: TRBJ2-1
d_gene: TRBD1
CDR3nt: TGCGCCAGCAGCGGGGGACAGGGGACCTACAATGAGCAGTTCTTC
CDR3aa: CASSGGQGTYNEQFF

abundance: NA
v_gene: TRBV20-1
j_gene: TRBJ1-2
d_gene: NA
CDR3nt: TGCGCCGTGGGACGAAAGGAAGCTTATGGCTACACCTTC
CDR3aa: CAVGRKEAYGYTF

abundance: few
v_gene: TRBV11-2
j_gene: TRBJ2-1
d_gene: TRBD2
CDR3nt: TGTGCCAGCAGCTTAGTTAGCGGGGGGGCTTGGACCTACAATGAGCAGTTCTTC
CDR3aa: CASSLVSGGAWTYNEQFF

abundance: NA
v_gene: TRBV6-1
j_gene: TRBJ1-2
d_gene: NA
CDR3nt: TGTGCCAGCATCCTATTCGGGACCTCTATGTATGGCTACACCTTC
CDR3aa: CASILFGTSMYGYTF

abundance: many
v_gene: TRBV12-3/TRBV12-4
j_gene: TRBJ2-1
d_gene: TRBD1
CDR3nt: TGTGCCAGCAGTCCGCACGAGGGACAGGGCCATGAGCAGTTCTTC
CDR3aa: CASSPHEGQGHEQFF

abundance: NA
v_gene: TRBV6-1
j_gene: TRBJ2-2
d_gene: NA
CDR3nt: TGTGCCAGCACATTAAACAGGGTTGCCGGGGAGCTGTTTTTT
CDR3aa: CASTLNRVAGELFF

abundance: NA
v_gene: TRBV7-9
j_gene: TRBJ2-3
d_gene: TRBD2
CDR3nt: TGTGCCAGCCGTGGGACTAGCGGGAGGGCCCCAGATACGCAGTATTTT
CDR3aa: CASRGTSGRAPDTQYF

abundance: many
v_gene: TRBV11-2
j_gene: TRBJ1-4
d_gene: NA
CDR3nt: TGTGCCAGCAGCCCGGGTGGGAAACTGTTTTTT
CDR3aa: CASSPGGKLFF

abundance: few
v_gene: TRBV4-1
j_gene: TRBJ2-5
d_gene: TRBD2
CDR3nt: TGCGCCAGCAGCCATCCGACTAGCGGGAGCCTAGAGACCCAGTACTTC
CDR3aa: CASSHPTSGSLETQYF

abundance: NA
v_gene: TRBV21-1
j_gene: TRBJ2-5
d_gene: NA
CDR3nt: TGTGCCAGCAGCAAAGACAGGGGTTTTTGCCAAGAGACCCAGTACTTC
CDR3aa: CASSKDRGFCQETQYF

abundance: NA
v_gene: TRBV7-6
j_gene: TRBJ2-1
d_gene: NA
CDR3nt: TGTGCCAGCAGCCCACGCCCCTACGGGGGCGGGAATGAGCAGTTCTTC
CDR3aa: CASSPRPYGGGNEQFF

abundance: few
v_gene: TRBV24-1
j_gene: TRBJ1-2
d_gene: TRBD1
CDR3nt: TGTGCCACCAGTGATCCGACAGGGAACAACTATGGCTACACCTTC
CDR3aa: CATSDPTGNNYGYTF

abundance: many
v_gene: TRBV5-1
j_gene: TRBJ2-1
d_gene: TRBD1
CDR3nt: TGCGCCAGCAGCGGGGACAGATACAATGAGCAGTTCTTC
CDR3aa: CASSGDRYNEQFF

abundance: few
v_gene: TRBV5-1
j_gene: TRBJ2-3
d_gene: NA
CDR3nt: TGCGCCAGCAGCCCCCCCCCGGCGGGACACACAGATACGCAGTATTTT
CDR3aa: CASSPPPAGHTDTQYF

abundance: many
v_gene: TRBV27
j_gene: TRBJ1-1
d_gene: NA
CDR3nt: TGTGCCAGCAGTCTGGGACGATACAACACTGAAGCTTTCTTT
CDR3aa: CASSLGRYNTEAFF

abundance: few
v_gene: TRBV5-4
j_gene: TRBJ2-2
d_gene: NA
CDR3nt: TGTGCCAGCAGCTTGGGGCTAGCTTGGAACACCGGGGAGCTGTTTTTT
CDR3aa: CASSLGLAWNTGELFF

abundance: many
v_gene: TRBV12-3/TRBV12-4
j_gene: TRBJ2-3
d_gene: TRBD2
CDR3nt: TGTGCCAGCAGGCGGGGGGCCACAGATACGCAGTATTTT
CDR3aa: CASRRGATDTQYF

abundance: few
v_gene: TRBV5-1
j_gene: TRBJ1-2
d_gene: NA
CDR3nt: TGCGCCAGCAGGGCCCGGGACGGAGGGGGATCTAACTATGGCTACACCTTC
CDR3aa: CASRARDGGGSNYGYTF